Listed below are T cell receptor beta chains from one sample, sequenced in a study of regulatory T cells in long-lasting Graves disease. TCRdb reprocessed the multiplex PCR reads with MiXCR, giving one entry per CDR3 protein. Of about 540,000 distinct CDR3 sequences listed, roughly 13% were seen once; the top ten hold more than 8.5%. This sample was also put to use in a study of T cells in Graves' hyperthyroidism and ophthalmopathy.

Specimen: peripheral blood mononuclear cells (PBMCs), collected at new diagnosis, from a patient treated with antithyroid drugs. Receptor source: a man aged 30-40 years with Graves disease. Each CDR3 is given with its conserved first and last residue. The D gene is left open where the match is weak. The size field is filled for only some rows; it gives once, few, many or a size class.

d_gene,v_gene,j_gene,abundance,CDR3aa,CDR3nt
-,TRBV6-2/TRBV6-3,TRBJ2-4,few,CASSYSGGGTQYF,TGTGCCAGCAGTTACTCGGGAGGGGGGACTCAGTACTTC
-,TRBV20-1,TRBJ1-4,many,CSARAGKDEKLFF,TGCAGTGCTAGGGCGGGGAAGGATGAAAAACTGTTTTTT
-,TRBV28,TRBJ1-2,many,CASLPGLNYGYTF,TGTGCCAGCCTACCGGGACTTAACTATGGCTACACCTTC
-,TRBV27,TRBJ1-2,few,CASSPDRSGNYGYTF,TGTGCCAGCAGTCCCGATCGATCGGGTAACTATGGCTACACCTTC
TRBD2,TRBV6-2/TRBV6-3,TRBJ2-7,-,CASSYSPSGRDEQYF,TGTGCCAGCAGTTACTCTCCTAGCGGGAGGGACGAGCAGTACTTC
TRBD2,TRBV6-2/TRBV6-3,TRBJ2-1,many,CASTGTSVPEQFF,TGTGCCAGCACCGGGACTAGCGTTCCTGAGCAGTTCTTC
TRBD2,TRBV2,TRBJ2-1,-,CASSRLAGVHEQFF,TGTGCCAGCAGCAGACTAGCGGGGGTACATGAGCAGTTCTTC
-,TRBV9,TRBJ2-6,few,CASSVRGDAGANVLTF,TGTGCCAGCAGCGTCCGGGGCGACGCTGGGGCCAACGTCCTGACTTTC
-,TRBV29-1,TRBJ2-5,many,CSVESTSRETQYF,TGCAGCGTTGAATCAACTAGCAGGGAGACCCAGTACTTC
TRBD1,TRBV29-1,TRBJ2-5,few,CSVDPGGQYQETQYF,TGCAGCGTTGATCCTGGGGGACAGTACCAAGAGACCCAGTACTTC
-,TRBV11-2,TRBJ2-3,many,CASTWERPGTDTQYF,TGTGCCAGCACCTGGGAGCGGCCCGGCACAGATACGCAGTATTTT
-,TRBV9,TRBJ1-1,few,CASSVEDTEAFF,TGTGCCAGCAGCGTAGAAGACACTGAAGCTTTCTTT
TRBD1,TRBV7-2,TRBJ1-5,many,CASSARTGTHQPQHF,TGTGCCAGCAGCGCCCGGACAGGAACTCATCAGCCCCAGCATTTT
-,TRBV7-9,TRBJ1-1,-,CASSYSSDSEAFF,TGTGCCAGCAGCTATTCCTCAGACAGTGAAGCTTTCTTT
TRBD2,TRBV5-1,TRBJ2-5,-,CASSLGDSGGDQETQYF,TGCGCCAGCAGCTTGGGGGATAGCGGGGGGGATCAAGAGACCCAGTACTTC
TRBD1,TRBV12-3/TRBV12-4,TRBJ1-1,many,CASSFDRAATEAFF,TGTGCCAGCAGTTTTGACAGGGCTGCCACTGAAGCTTTCTTT
-,TRBV19,TRBJ2-1,few,CASSSRDSYNEQFF,TGTGCCAGTAGTAGCCGCGACTCCTACAATGAGCAGTTCTTC
-,TRBV27,TRBJ2-3,many,CASSSTSFTDTQYF,TGTGCCAGCAGTTCTACTAGCTTTACCGATACGCAGTATTTT
-,TRBV7-2,TRBJ1-6,many,CASSSGFYNSPLHF,TGTGCCAGCAGCTCCGGTTTCTATAATTCACCCCTCCACTTT
-,TRBV20-1,TRBJ2-3,many,CSARRPPLDTQYF,TGCAGTGCTCGCCGGCCCCCCCTGGATACGCAGTATTTT
-,TRBV19,TRBJ2-5,few,CASSMGGGGETQYF,TGTGCCAGTAGTATGGGGGGAGGAGGAGAGACCCAGTACTTC
-,TRBV5-1,TRBJ1-1,many,CASSLVALNTEAFF,TGCGCCAGCAGCTTGGTGGCTCTGAACACTGAAGCTTTCTTT